One sample yielded the 30 T cell receptor beta chains listed below, sequenced in a study of blood T cell repertoires in COVID-19. Only in-frame clones appear in the TCRdb table, and some are missing; sequencing was by immunoSEQ multiplex PCR. The repertoire holds around 30,000 clones, with nearly 90% as singletons. Sequenced: peripheral blood. These receptors came from a man in his sixties with active COVID-19.

This chain uses TRBV19 with TRBJ2-7; 11 nucleotides match TRBD2. The CDR3 consists of 15 residues. Germline trimming cut 1 base from V and 2 bases from J; bases unmatched to any gene: 1. Germline CDR1 is LNHDA and CDR2 is SQIVND (reference sequence). CDR3 nucleotides: TGTGCCAGTAGTATAGGGACTAGCGGGCCCTACGAGCAGTACTTC. Protein: CASSIGTSGPYEQYF.

The chain combines TRBV28 with TRBJ1-1, with D unclear. The germline V gene has CDR1 MDHEN and CDR2 SYDVKM. CDR3 length: 13 residues. Trimming pared 4 bases from V and 9 bases from J, leaving 15 bases between. The CDR3 loop is CASSYDAAVQAFF. As DNA, the CDR3 is TGTGCCAGCAGTTACGACGCGGCAGTACAAGCTTTCTTT.

The chain links TRBV7-2 to TRBJ2-7; D is possibly TRBD1 (6 bases). V lost 4 bases and J 1 base, leaving 8 bases between the germline ends. The germline V gene encodes CDR1 SGHTA and CDR2 FQGNSA. The CDR3 contains 13 residues. The CDR3 here is CASSYQGSYEQYF. DNA for the CDR3: TGTGCCAGCAGCTACCAGGGGTCCTACGAGCAGTACTTC.

The rearrangement uses TRBV9 and TRBJ1-4; possible D gene TRBD1, 6 bases. The V end was cut by 4 bases, the J end by 4 bases, with 14 bases between. There are 15 residues in the CDR3. Germline CDR1 reads SGDLS; CDR2 reads YYNGEE. The CDR3 DNA follows: TGTGCCAGCAGCCCCTCAGGGGCTGATAATGAAAAACTGTTTTTT. It translates to CASSPSGADNEKLFF.

This rearrangement joins TRBV6-2 or TRBV6-3 to TRBJ1-6; TRBD1 matches at 7 bases. CDR1 is MNHEY, CDR2 SVGEGT, per germline. The CDR3 is 15 amino acids. After removal of 6 bases from V and 4 bases from J, the junction contained 6 bases not matched to a gene. CDR3 region: CASSPQGVYNSPLHF. DNA for the CDR3: TGTGCCAGCAGCCCCCAGGGGGTATATAATTCACCCCTCCACTTT.

This chain joins TRBV7-2 and TRBJ2-7, with 9 bases matching TRBD1. CDR3 length: 16 amino acids. Germline CDR1 and CDR2: SGHTA and FQGNSA. With 0 bases clipped from V and 2 bases from J, the junction kept 5 bases outside the gene matches. For the CDR3, the DNA is TGTGCCAGCAGCTTAGCCGGGACAGGGATCCCCTACGAGCAGTACTTC. Translating it yields CASSLAGTGIPYEQYF. Full variable domain (rest looked up from reference TRBV7-2 and TRBJ2-7): GAGVSQSPSNKVTEKGKDVELRCDPISGHTALYWYRQSLGQGLEFLIYFQGNSAPDKSGLPSDRFSAERTGGSVSTLTIQRTQQEDSAVYLCASSLAGTGIPYEQYFGPGTRLTVT.

The chain has TRBV5-4 and TRBJ1-3; possibly TRBD1 for D (6 bases). Germline V lookup: CDR1 SGHNT, CDR2 YYREEE (reference sequence). The V and J ends lost 4 bases and 2 bases respectively, with 13 bases between them. This CDR3 spans 15 amino acids. The CDR3 DNA reads TGTGCCAGCAGCCGAACGGGACACACTGGAAACACCATATATTTT. Protein sequence: CASSRTGHTGNTIYF.

The rearrangement links TRBV3-1 (or the pseudogene TRBV3-2) to TRBJ2-2; D is perhaps TRBD1 (6 bases). This CDR3 is built from 15 residues. Trimming pared 9 bases from V and 3 bases from J, leaving 17 bases between. Germline V gene lookup returns CDR1 LGHDT and CDR2 YNNKEL (reference sequence). CDR3 amino acids: CASTTTGRYTGELFF. DNA for the CDR3: TGTGCCAGTACCACCACAGGGCGATACACCGGGGAGCTGTTTTTT.

The chain carries TRBV7-9 and TRBJ2-3, with D possibly being TRBD2 (7 bases). Trimming cost V 0 bases and J 6 bases, with 13 bases left between them. In germline, CDR1 is SEHNR, CDR2 FQNEAQ (reference sequence). The CDR3 runs to 15 residues. CDR3 DNA sequence: TGTGCCAGCAGCTTAGCTTCGGGGGGCCCGGATACGCAGTATTTT. It encodes CASSLASGGPDTQYF. The entire variable domain, with the rest obtained from reference TRBV7-9 and TRBJ2-3, is as follows: DTGVSQNPRHKITKRGQNVTFRCDPISEHNRLYWYRQTLGQGPEFLTYFQNEAQLEKSRLLSDRFSAERPKGSFSTLEIQRTEQGDSAMYLCASSLASGGPDTQYFGPGTRLTVL.

This chain joins TRBV7-3 and TRBJ1-4; D gene unclear. CDR3 length equals 13 residues. Germline V CDR1 and CDR2: SGHTA, FQGTGA. Trimming cost V 5 bases and J 7 bases, with 11 bases left between them. CDR3 sequence: CASSRTLGEKLFF. The CDR3 nucleotides are TGTGCCAGCAGCCGGACTCTGGGTGAAAAACTGTTTTTT. The full variable domain, with the rest looked up from reference TRBV7-3 and TRBJ1-4, is GAGVSQTPSNKVTEKGKYVELRCDPISGHTALYWYRQSLGQGPEFLIYFQGTGAADDSGLPNDRFFAVRPEGSVSTLKIQRTERGDSAVYLCASSRTLGEKLFFGSGTQLSVL.

The chain links TRBV5-4 to TRBJ1-1; weak D call: TRBD1 (6 bases). Trimming stripped 0 bases from V and 1 base from J, with 7 bases between. Germline V lookup: CDR1 SGHNT, CDR2 YYREEE (reference sequence). The CDR3 sequence is 14 residues long. The CDR3 protein is CASSLGGRNTEAFF. For the CDR3, the DNA is TGTGCCAGCAGCTTGGGGGGGCGGAACACTGAAGCTTTCTTT.

The J gene is TRBJ2-1, the V gene TRBV11-3; TRBD2 aligns across 7 bases. The CDR3 consists of 17 residues. V shed 5 bases, J shed 1 base, and the junction held 11 bases outside the gene matches. CDR1 is SGHNT and CDR2 is YENEEA in the germline V gene. CDR3 protein: CASSRGGAGGSYNEQFF. The DNA of the CDR3 is TGTGCCAGCAGCCGCGGCGGGGCCGGGGGGTCCTACAATGAGCAGTTCTTC.

This clone has a single count. The rearrangement uses TRBV6-5 and TRBJ2-1; D possibly corresponds to TRBD1 (8 bases). Germline V gene sequence: CDR1 MNHEY, CDR2 SVGAGI. Deletions cut 6 bases from V and 2 bases from J, with 14 bases between. The CDR3 is 15 amino acids. DNA for the CDR3: TGTGCCAGCAGAGCGGGACAGGTTACCTACAATGAGCAGTTCTTC. Encoded protein: CASRAGQVTYNEQFF.

This chain uses TRBV6-5 with TRBJ1-5; 8 positions match TRBD1. The trim removed 6 bases at V and 2 bases at J, leaving 6 bases unmatched. The CDR3 has 15 amino acids. CDR1 is MNHEY and CDR2 is SVGAGI in the germline V gene. CDR3 loop: CASSVDRGGNQPQHF. CDR3 sequence (DNA): TGTGCCAGCAGCGTAGACAGGGGCGGCAATCAGCCCCAGCATTTT.

The rearrangement links TRBV5-4 to TRBJ2-1, with a tentative D call TRBD2 (7 bases). CDR1 is SGHNT and CDR2 is YYREEE in the germline V gene (reference sequence). This CDR3 region has 15 residues. The germline V and J ends were trimmed by 4 bases and 5 bases, with 16 bases remaining between them. CDR3 coding DNA: TGTGCCAGCAGCCCCTGGGAGGGGGGGAACAATGAGCAGTTCTTC. This encodes CASSPWEGGNNEQFF.

The rearrangement joins TRBV6-5 to TRBJ1-2; 9 nucleotides agree with TRBD1. CDR3 length equals 16 residues. Germline V CDR1 and CDR2: MNHEY, SVGAGI. Trimming cost V 4 bases and J 2 bases; bases outside gene matches: 8. CDR3 in DNA: TGTGCCAGCAGTTCACCCGGGACAGGGCTGAACTATGGCTACACCTTC. Protein product: CASSSPGTGLNYGYTF.

The chain employs TRBV9 and TRBJ2-1; 9 bases line up with TRBD2. The germline CDR1 and CDR2 sequences are SGDLS and YYNGEE. This CDR3 region has 15 residues. The ends lost 0 bases at V and 8 bases at J; junction bases unmatched: 6. The DNA for the CDR3 is TGTGCCAGCAGCGTAGTCGGCGGGGGGGCCTATGAGCAGTTCTTC. Protein product: CASSVVGGGAYEQFF. Filled out from reference TRBV9 and TRBJ2-1, the complete variable domain reads DSGVTQTPKHLITATGQRVTLRCSPRSGDLSVYWYQQSLDQGLQFLIQYYNGEERAKGNILERFSAQQFPDLHSELNLSSLELGDSALYFCASSVVGGGAYEQFFGPGTRLTVL.

The V call is TRBV11-2, the J call TRBJ2-3; 11 nucleotides align to TRBD2. J lost 10 bases, V lost 5 bases, and 5 bases had no gene match. Looked up from germline, CDR1 is SGHAT and CDR2 is FQNNGV. The CDR3 consists of 13 residues. In DNA form, the CDR3 reads TGTGCCAGCAGCCCCCAGGGACTAGCGGCGCAGTATTTT. It yields the protein CASSPQGLAAQYF.

The chain recombines TRBV7-6 with TRBJ1-2, with no clear D. The CDR3 is made up of 18 amino acids. Germline lookup yields CDR1 SGHVS and CDR2 FNYEAQ. V was cut by 5 bases and J by 6 bases, with 28 bases left in between. CDR3 region: CASSPRLSPEESYNGYTF. CDR3 nucleotide sequence: TGTGCCAGCAGCCCACGTTTGAGTCCAGAGGAGTCCTATAATGGCTACACCTTC.

The chain has TRBV21-1 and TRBJ2-7; TRBD1 is the table's D call, not checked against the DNA. TRBV21-1 counts as a pseudogene. The CDR3 sequence is 12 residues long. The CDR3 DNA sequence: TGTGCCAGCAGCAAAGCAGGGGACGAGCAGTACTTC. Protein: CASSKAGDEQYF.

The genes are TRBV5-1 and TRBJ1-6; 8 bases fit TRBD1. V lost 4 bases and J lost 6; bases outside the gene matches: 12. The CDR3 totals 17 residues. CDR1 is SGHRS and CDR2 is YFSETQ in the germline V gene. The CDR3 reads CASSKSQGAPLNSPLHF. Here the CDR3 DNA reads TGCGCCAGCAGCAAAAGCCAGGGGGCGCCCCTTAATTCACCCCTCCACTTT.

The rearrangement joins TRBV9 to TRBJ2-1; TRBD2 aligns across 8 bases. V was clipped by 0 bases and J by 6 bases; unmatched bases: 11. Germline CDR1 reads SGDLS; CDR2 reads YYNGEE. This CDR3 is 17 amino acids long. CDR3 nucleotides: TGTGCCAGCAGCGTAGGGGTATTGCGGGGGGTTGCCAATGAGCAGTTCTTC. It translates to CASSVGVLRGVANEQFF. Drawing the rest from reference TRBV9 and TRBJ2-1, the complete variable domain is DSGVTQTPKHLITATGQRVTLRCSPRSGDLSVYWYQQSLDQGLQFLIQYYNGEERAKGNILERFSAQQFPDLHSELNLSSLELGDSALYFCASSVGVLRGVANEQFFGPGTRLTVL.

The V call is TRBV5-1, the J call TRBJ2-2; perhaps TRBD2 as D (5 bases). V was clipped by 0 bases and J by 4 bases, with 13 bases between them. Germline CDR1 is SGHRS and CDR2 is YFSETQ. CDR3 size: 16 residues. CDR3 protein: CASSLAAARGTGELFF. In DNA form, the CDR3 reads TGCGCCAGCAGCTTGGCGGCGGCCCGGGGCACCGGGGAGCTGTTTTTT.

The chain joins TRBV9 to TRBJ1-2; 12 nucleotides line up with TRBD1. CDR3 length: 15 amino acids. Germline trimming cut 6 bases from V and 7 bases from J; bases unmatched to any gene: 10. The V gene's germline CDR1 is SGDLS and CDR2 YYNGEE. CDR3 coding DNA: TGTGCCAGCAACCCGGGGGACAGGGGGCCCTCTGGCTACACCTTC. Translated: CASNPGDRGPSGYTF.

The V gene is TRBV30, the J gene TRBJ1-2; weak D call: TRBD1 (6 bases). V lost 1 base to trimming and J lost 10 bases, with 13 bases between them. The CDR3 has 12 amino acids. The V gene's germline CDR1 is GTSNPN and CDR2 SVGIG (reference sequence). CDR3 sequence reads: CAWSGWDTAYTF. Here the CDR3 DNA reads TGTGCCTGGAGTGGTTGGGACACGGCCTACACCTTC.

The genes are TRBV5-4 and TRBJ2-1; a possible D gene is TRBD1 (7 bases). The CDR3 length is 17 residues. Trimming pared 1 base from V and 5 bases from J, leaving 19 bases between. Germline CDR1 and CDR2: SGHNT and YYREEE (reference sequence). The CDR3 nucleotides are TGTGCCAGCAGCTTGTTCTGGGGGGACAGTACGAACAATGAGCAGTTCTTC. This codes for CASSLFWGDSTNNEQFF.

The chain recombines TRBV5-1 with TRBJ2-2; D is perhaps TRBD1 (6 bases). Germline CDR1 reads SGHRS; CDR2 reads YFSETQ. Trimming left V 4 bases short and J 0 bases short, with 10 bases between. This CDR3 spans 15 amino acids. The CDR3 DNA sequence: TGCGCCAGCAGCCTGACAGGATCGAACACCGGGGAGCTGTTTTTT. Protein sequence: CASSLTGSNTGELFF.

The chain has TRBV11-2 and TRBJ2-3, with 10 bases matching TRBD2. CDR3 length equals 15 residues. V lost 6 bases to trimming and J lost 1 base; unmatched junction nucleotides: 4. CDR1 and CDR2 from the germline V gene are SGHAT and FQNNGV. CDR3 region: CASSLLAGGTDTQYF. Here the CDR3 DNA reads TGTGCCAGCAGTTTGCTAGCGGGGGGCACAGATACGCAGTATTTT.

The V gene is TRBV5-1, the J gene TRBJ1-3; D perhaps matches TRBD1 (6 bases). V was pared by 4 bases and J by 3 bases, with 11 bases between. CDR1 and CDR2 (germline): SGHRS, YFSETQ. The CDR3 runs 14 residues. The CDR3 sequence: CASSGTGYGNTIYF. DNA of the CDR3: TGCGCCAGCAGCGGCACAGGGTATGGAAACACCATATATTTT.

The chain has TRBV11-3 and TRBJ2-5, with 10 bases aligning to TRBD1. Germline CDR1 reads SGHNT; CDR2 reads YENEEA. V lost 5 bases to trimming and J lost 4 bases; unmatched junction nucleotides: 7. The CDR3 spans 15 residues. For the CDR3, the DNA is TGTGCCAGCAGCACGCCGACAGGGGGCCCAGAGACCCAGTACTTC. Translating gives CASSTPTGGPETQYF.